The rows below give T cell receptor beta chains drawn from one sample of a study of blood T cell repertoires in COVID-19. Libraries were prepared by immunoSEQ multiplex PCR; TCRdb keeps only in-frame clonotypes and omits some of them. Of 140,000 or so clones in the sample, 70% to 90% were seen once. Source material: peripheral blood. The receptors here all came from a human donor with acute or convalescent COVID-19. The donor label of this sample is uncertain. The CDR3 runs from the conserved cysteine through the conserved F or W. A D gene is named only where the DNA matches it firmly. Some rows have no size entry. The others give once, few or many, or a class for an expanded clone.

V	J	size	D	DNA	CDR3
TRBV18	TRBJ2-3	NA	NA	TGTGCCAGCTCACCAGGGCCAGGATCGGTAGATACGCAGTATTTT	CASSPGPGSVDTQYF
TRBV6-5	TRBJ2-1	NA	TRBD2	TGTGCCAGCAGTTACTCCAGGGAGGGGTACAATGAGCAGTTCTTC	CASSYSREGYNEQFF
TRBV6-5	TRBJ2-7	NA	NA	TGTGCCAGCACGAAAAGCGGCGCCCCCTACGAGCAGTACTTC	CASTKSGAPYEQYF
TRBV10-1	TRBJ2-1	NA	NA	TGCGCCAGCAGTGAAGTCAGGGTTGAGCAGTTCTTC	CASSEVRVEQFF
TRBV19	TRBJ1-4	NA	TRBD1	TGTGCCACCCTCGACAGGGGACGTGAAAAACTGTTTTTT	CATLDRGREKLFF
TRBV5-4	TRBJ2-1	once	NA	TGTGCCAGCAGCTTGGCAGGGATAAGCTCCTACAATGAGCAGTTCTTC	CASSLAGISSYNEQFF
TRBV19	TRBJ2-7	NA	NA	TGTGCCACTGGACAGTTCTACGAGCAGTACTTC	CATGQFYEQYF
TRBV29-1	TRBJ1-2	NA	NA	TGCAGCGTTGAAGATCCGGACAGCCATTATGGCTACACCTTC	CSVEDPDSHYGYTF
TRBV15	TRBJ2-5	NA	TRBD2	TGTGCCACCAGCAGAGATCGGGGAGGGGAGACCCAGTACTTC	CATSRDRGGETQYF
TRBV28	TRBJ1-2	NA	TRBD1	TGTGCCAGCAGTTTCTCACCGGGACAGGGGGTCGACGGCTACACCTTC	CASSFSPGQGVDGYTF
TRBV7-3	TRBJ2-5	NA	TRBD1	TGTGCCAGCAGCCGAGGGACAGGGGAGAAAGAGACCCAGTACTTC	CASSRGTGEKETQYF
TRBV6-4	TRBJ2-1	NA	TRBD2	TGTGCCAGCAGTGAATTGGCTAGCGGGGAGTACAATGAGCAGTTCTTC	CASSELASGEYNEQFF